This passage covers 3 T cell receptor beta chains from one sample sequenced in a study of human T cells and chemical hapten exposure. Time point meaning: patch test 3, about 24 weeks after DPC sensitization. As to treatment: therapeutic diphenylcyclopropenone sensitization with weekly scalp DPC. TCRdb reprocessed the RACE reads with MiXCR, giving one entry per CDR3 protein. The table lists just under 60,000 distinct CDR3 sequences, around an eighth of them singletons, with around 2.4% in the top ten. Sequences were derived from whole blood, sampled in connection with sensitization to the hapten diphenylcyclopropenone (DPC). These receptors were collected from a man aged 30 to 45 with alopecia areata. Some clones in this sample may be carry-over from other donors' samples.

This clonotype was seen repeatedly, ten times or more. V is TRBV29-1 and J is TRBJ2-7; D unclear. CDR3 length: 11 amino acids. The V gene's germline CDR1 is SQVTM and CDR2 ANQGSEA. Trimming left V 6 bases short and J 1 base short, with 7 bases between. The DNA for the CDR3 is TGCAGCGTCAGCCGTTCCTACGAGCAGTACTTC. Amino acids: CSVSRSYEQYF.

This clonotype was counted at least ten times. This sequence joins TRBV4-1 and TRBJ2-4, with 7 bases identical to TRBD1. The CDR3 contains 18 residues. V trimming: 4 bases; J trimming: 1 base; junction bases outside the gene matches: 13. CDR1 MGHRA and CDR2 YSYEKL come from the germline V gene. The CDR3 here is CASSRFDQTGVAKNIQYF. CDR3 bases: TGCGCCAGCAGCCGATTCGATCAAACAGGGGTGGCCAAAAACATTCAGTACTTC.

The chain is built from TRBV6-5 and TRBJ1-1; D remains ambiguous. The germline V gene has CDR1 MNHEY and CDR2 SVGAGI. V lost 6 bases and J lost 1, with 12 bases in between. CDR3 size: 14 residues. CDR3 in amino acids: CASSFRGRNTEAFF. Written as DNA, the CDR3 is TGTGCCAGCAGCTTCCGCGGACGGAACACTGAAGCTTTCTTT.